This T cell receptor (beta chain) was found in a study of cytomegalovirus exposure and HLA in healthy donors. PCR employed 60 Vbeta and 13 Jbeta primers. Libraries were prepared by immunoSEQ multiplex PCR; TCRdb keeps only in-frame clonotypes and omits some of them. Of over 150,000 clones in the sample, more than 80% were seen once. The study, taken as a whole, reports: There was a cluster of highly shared sequence variants that was likely a sequencing artifact. Later analysis associated a missense DCLRE1C variant with TCR beta V- and J-gene trimming. Per a later analysis, approximately 16,000 TCR beta sequences showed association with HLA alleles at 0.05 false discovery rate. An analysis was carried out later, and it reportedly showed fewer N-insertions in an Asian-associated ancestry cluster than the 666-donor mean.

Comment on this clone: Its specificity is not known.

The length of the CDR3 is 16 residues. The V gene end was trimmed by 3 bases and the J gene end by 2 bases; junction bases not matched to a gene: 2. Per the germline V gene, CDR1 is SGHDT and CDR2 is YYEEEE. The receptor comes from a young man in good health and CMV-seronegative. The rearrangement uses TRBV5-6 and TRBJ2-1; TRBD2 matches at 13 bases. Sequencing was done on a sample of PBMCs. This CDR3 reads CASSSGTSGTYNEQFF. The CDR3 DNA reads as TGTGCCAGCAGCTCTGGGACTAGCGGGACCTACAATGAGCAGTTCTTC.